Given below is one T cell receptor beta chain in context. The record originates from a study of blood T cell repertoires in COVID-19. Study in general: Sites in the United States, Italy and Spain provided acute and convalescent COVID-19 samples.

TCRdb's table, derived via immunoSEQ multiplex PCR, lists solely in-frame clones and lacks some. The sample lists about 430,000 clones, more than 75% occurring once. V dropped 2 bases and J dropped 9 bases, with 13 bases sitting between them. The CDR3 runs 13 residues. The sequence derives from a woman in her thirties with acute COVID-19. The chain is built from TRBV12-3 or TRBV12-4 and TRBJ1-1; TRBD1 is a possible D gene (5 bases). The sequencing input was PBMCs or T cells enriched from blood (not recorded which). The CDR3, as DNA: TGTGCCAGCAGTTTAATACGGGCAGGGCAAGCTTTCTTT. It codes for CASSLIRAGQAFF.